This TCR beta chain derives from a study of blood T cell repertoires in COVID-19. Study details: The United States, Italy and Spain were the sources of the acute and convalescent COVID-19 samples. T cells, B-cell-depleted T cells, or PBMCs provided the cDNA or gDNA that served as material.

The authors' processing: Nucleated cell number was recorded as an estimate derived from reference gene primer amplification. Produced via immunoSEQ multiplex PCR; TCRdb's table is partial and in-frame only. V and J calls and clone size are as listed in that table; D and trimming were resolved from the DNA. The sample has 240,000 or so clones; around 86% are singletons. Sequencing was carried out using peripheral blood. The receptor's source is a man aged 30 to 45 who had recovered from COVID-19.

CDR3 amino acids: CASSLGNQDYGYTF. CDR3 sequence (DNA): TGCGCCAGCAGCTTGGGCAACCAGGACTATGGCTACACCTTC. The V gene is TRBV5-1, the J gene TRBJ1-2; D is ambiguous. CDR3 size: 14 residues. The germline gives CDR1 SGHRS, CDR2 YFSETQ. Trimming left V 0 bases short and J 3 bases short, with 9 bases between.